This TCR beta chain was sequenced for a study of T cell changes during pregnancy in multiple sclerosis. TCRdb's table, derived via immunoSEQ multiplex PCR, lists solely in-frame clones and lacks some. The data hold about 21,000 clones, with 89% observed a single time. The CDR3 loop spans 13 amino acids. CDR1 and CDR2 from the germline V gene are KGHSH and LQKENI. The V gene lost 11 bases and the J gene lost 5 bases, with 18 bases spanning the gap. The receptor's source is a female donor in good health, enrolled as a control in a pregnancy study. The chain joins TRBV18 to TRBJ1-2; D may be TRBD1 (6 bases). The sample here was CD8+ T cells from peripheral blood mononuclear cells, taken in the second trimester of pregnancy. The CDR3 is CAALLIRGYGYTF. The CDR3 DNA reads as TGTGCCGCCCTTCTGATCAGGGGTTATGGCTACACCTTC.